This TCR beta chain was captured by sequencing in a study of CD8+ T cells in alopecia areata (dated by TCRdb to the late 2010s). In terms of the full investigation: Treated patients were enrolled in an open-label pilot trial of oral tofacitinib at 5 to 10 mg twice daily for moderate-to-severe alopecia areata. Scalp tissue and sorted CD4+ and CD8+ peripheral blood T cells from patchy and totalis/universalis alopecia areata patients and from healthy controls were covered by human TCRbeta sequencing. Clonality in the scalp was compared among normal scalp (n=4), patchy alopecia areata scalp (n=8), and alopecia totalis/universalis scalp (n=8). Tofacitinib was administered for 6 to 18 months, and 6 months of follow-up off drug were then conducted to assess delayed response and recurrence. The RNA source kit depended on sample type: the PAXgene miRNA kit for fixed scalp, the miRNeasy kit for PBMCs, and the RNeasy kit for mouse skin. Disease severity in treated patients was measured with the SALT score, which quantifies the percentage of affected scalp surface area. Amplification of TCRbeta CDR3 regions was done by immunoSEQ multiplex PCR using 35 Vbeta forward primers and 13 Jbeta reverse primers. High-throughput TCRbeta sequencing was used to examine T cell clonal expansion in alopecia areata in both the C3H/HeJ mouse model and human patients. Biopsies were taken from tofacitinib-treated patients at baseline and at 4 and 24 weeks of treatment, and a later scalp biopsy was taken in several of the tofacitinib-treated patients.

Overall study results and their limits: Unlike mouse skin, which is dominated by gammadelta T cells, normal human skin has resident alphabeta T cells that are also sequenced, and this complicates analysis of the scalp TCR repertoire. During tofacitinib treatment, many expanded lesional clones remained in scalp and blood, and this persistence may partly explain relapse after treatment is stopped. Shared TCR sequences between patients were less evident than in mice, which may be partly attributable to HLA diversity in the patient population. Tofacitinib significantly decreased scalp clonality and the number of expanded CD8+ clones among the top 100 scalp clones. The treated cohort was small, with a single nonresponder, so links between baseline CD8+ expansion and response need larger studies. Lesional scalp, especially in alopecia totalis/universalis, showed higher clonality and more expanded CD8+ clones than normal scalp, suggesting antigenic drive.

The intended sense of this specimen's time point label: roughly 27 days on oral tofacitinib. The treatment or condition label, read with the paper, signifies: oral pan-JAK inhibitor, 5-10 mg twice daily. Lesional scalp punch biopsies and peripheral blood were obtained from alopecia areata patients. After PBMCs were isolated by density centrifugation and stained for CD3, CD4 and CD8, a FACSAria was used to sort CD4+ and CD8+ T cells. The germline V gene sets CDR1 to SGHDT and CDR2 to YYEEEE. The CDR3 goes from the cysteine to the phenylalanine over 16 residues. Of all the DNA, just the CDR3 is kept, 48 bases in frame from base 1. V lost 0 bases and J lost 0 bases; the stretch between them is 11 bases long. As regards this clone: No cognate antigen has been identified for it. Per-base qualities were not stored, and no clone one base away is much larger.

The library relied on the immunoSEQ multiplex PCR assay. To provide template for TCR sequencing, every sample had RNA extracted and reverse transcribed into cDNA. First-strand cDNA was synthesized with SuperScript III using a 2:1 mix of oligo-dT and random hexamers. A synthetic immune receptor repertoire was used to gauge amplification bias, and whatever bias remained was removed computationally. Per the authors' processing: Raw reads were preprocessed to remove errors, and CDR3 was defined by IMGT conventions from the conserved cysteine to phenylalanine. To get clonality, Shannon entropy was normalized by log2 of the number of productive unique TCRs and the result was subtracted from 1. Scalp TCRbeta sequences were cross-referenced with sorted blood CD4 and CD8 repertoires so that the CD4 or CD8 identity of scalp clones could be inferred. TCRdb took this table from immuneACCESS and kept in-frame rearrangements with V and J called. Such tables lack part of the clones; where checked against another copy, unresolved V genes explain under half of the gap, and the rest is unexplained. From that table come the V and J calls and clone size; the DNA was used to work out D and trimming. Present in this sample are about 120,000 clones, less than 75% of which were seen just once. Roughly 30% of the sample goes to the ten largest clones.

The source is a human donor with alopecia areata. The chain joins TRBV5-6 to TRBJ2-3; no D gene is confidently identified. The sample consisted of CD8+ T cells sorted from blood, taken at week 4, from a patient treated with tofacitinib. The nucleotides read TGTGCCAGCAGCTTGGTCCCAGGTACTAGCACAGATACGCAGTATTTT. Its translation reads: CASSLVPGTSTDTQYF. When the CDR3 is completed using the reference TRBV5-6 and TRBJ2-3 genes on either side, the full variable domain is DAGVTQSPTHLIKTRGQQVTLRCSPKSGHDTVSWYQQALGQGPQFIFQYYEEEERQRGNFPDRFSGHQFPNYSSELNVNALLLGDSALYLCASSLVPGTSTDTQYFGPGTRLTVL.